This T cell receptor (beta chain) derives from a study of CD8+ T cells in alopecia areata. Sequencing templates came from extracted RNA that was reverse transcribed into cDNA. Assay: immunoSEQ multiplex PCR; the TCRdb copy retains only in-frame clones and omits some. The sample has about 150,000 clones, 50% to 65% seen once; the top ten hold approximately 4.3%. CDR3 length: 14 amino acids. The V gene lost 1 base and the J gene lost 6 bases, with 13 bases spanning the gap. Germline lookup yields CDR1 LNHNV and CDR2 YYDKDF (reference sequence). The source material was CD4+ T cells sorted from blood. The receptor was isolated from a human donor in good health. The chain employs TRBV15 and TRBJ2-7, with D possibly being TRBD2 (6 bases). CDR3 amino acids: CATSRGDFLGEQYF. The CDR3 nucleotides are TGTGCCACCAGCAGAGGGGACTTCTTAGGCGAGCAGTACTTC.